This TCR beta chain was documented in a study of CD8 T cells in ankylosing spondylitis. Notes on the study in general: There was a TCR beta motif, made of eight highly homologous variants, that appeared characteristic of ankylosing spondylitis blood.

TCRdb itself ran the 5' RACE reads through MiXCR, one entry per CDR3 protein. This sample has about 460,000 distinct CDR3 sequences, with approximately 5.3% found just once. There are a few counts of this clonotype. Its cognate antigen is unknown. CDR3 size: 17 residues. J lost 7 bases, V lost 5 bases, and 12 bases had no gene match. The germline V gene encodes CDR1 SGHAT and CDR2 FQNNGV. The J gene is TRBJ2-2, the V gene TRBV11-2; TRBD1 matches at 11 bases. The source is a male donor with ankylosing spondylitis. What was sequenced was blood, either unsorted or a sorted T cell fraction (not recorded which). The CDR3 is CASSLHRDRGFRGELFF. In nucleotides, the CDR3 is TGTGCCAGCAGCCTTCACCGGGACAGGGGGTTTCGCGGGGAGCTGTTTTTT.